Listed below are T cell receptor beta chains from one sample, sequenced in a study of human T cells and chemical hapten exposure. TCRdb redid the calling of the RACE reads with MiXCR, one entry per CDR3 protein. Of some 93,000 distinct CDR3 sequences in the sample, about 8.8% are singletons; the top ten hold 2.5% to 3%. Sequenced sample: whole blood. These TCRs come from a female donor in good health. Some clones in this sample may be carry-over from other donors' samples. CDR3s include the opening cysteine and the closing phenylalanine or tryptophan. A D gene is named only where the DNA matches it firmly. Clone size is shown for a subset of rows, as once, few, many or a class of expanded clone.

cdr3_nt cdr3_aa d_call j_call v_call clone_size
TGTGCCTGGAGTGTATCGGGAAACACCATATATTTT CAWSVSGNTIYF - TRBJ1-3 TRBV30 few
TGTGCCAGCAGCCACGGGTATGGCTACACCTTC CASSHGYGYTF - TRBJ1-2 TRBV3-1 -
TGCGCCAGCAGCCCGGGGACTAGCGGCGCCACAGATACGCAGTATTTT CASSPGTSGATDTQYF TRBD2 TRBJ2-3 TRBV5-1 -
TGCAGTGCTCTTCCGACTTCAACTAATGAAAAACTGTTTTTT CSALPTSTNEKLFF - TRBJ1-4 TRBV20-1 few
TGTGCCATCAGTGCGGACAGGGGTTTCGGGGAAGGCTACACCTTC CAISADRGFGEGYTF TRBD1 TRBJ1-2 TRBV10-3 few
TGTGCCAGCACCTCACAGGGAGTAGGTGAAAAACTGTTTTTT CASTSQGVGEKLFF - TRBJ1-4 TRBV12-3/TRBV12-4 -
TGTGCCAGTAGTATCCCATTGGGGAGCTGGAAGGGGGAGCTGTTTTTT CASSIPLGSWKGELFF - TRBJ2-2 TRBV19 few
TGTGCCAGTGAGGGGACAGTTTACAATGAGCAGTTCTTC CASEGTVYNEQFF TRBD1 TRBJ2-1 TRBV19 -
TGTGCCAGCCGACTCGGACTAGCGGAGTCAGATACGCAGTATTTT CASRLGLAESDTQYF TRBD2 TRBJ2-3 TRBV6-2/TRBV6-3 few
TGCGCCAGCAGCTTGGACAGCACTGAAGCTTTCTTT CASSLDSTEAFF - TRBJ1-1 TRBV5-1 -
TGTGCCAGCAGCTCGACAACACAGAATAGCAATCAGCCCCAGCATTTT CASSSTTQNSNQPQHF - TRBJ1-5 TRBV7-9 few
TGCAGTGCTAGAAAGGGGCAAGCGAACACCGGGGAGCTGTTTTTT CSARKGQANTGELFF - TRBJ2-2 TRBV20-1 many
TGTGCCACCAGCAGAGAATACCCGGGACTAGCGGGATACTCTACAGATACGCAGTATTTT CATSREYPGLAGYSTDTQYF TRBD2 TRBJ2-3 TRBV15 -
TGTGCCAGCAGCCCAATACAGGGACCGCACTCCTACGAGCAGTACTTC CASSPIQGPHSYEQYF - TRBJ2-7 TRBV11-3 many
TGTGCCAGCAGCTCAAGGGGTAGCGGGACTGAGACCGGGGAGCTGTTGTTT CASSSRGSGTETGELLF TRBD2 TRBJ2-2 TRBV12-3/TRBV12-4 -
TGTGCCAGCAGCCAAACGGCCTCGAGGGGCTACACCTTC CASSQTASRGYTF - TRBJ1-2 TRBV3-1 -
TGTGCCAGCAGCTTATTTGCCCTTGGAAACACCATATATTTT CASSLFALGNTIYF - TRBJ1-3 TRBV7-9 -
TGCAGTGCTAGAGTACCAGCGGGAGGGCCCTACAATGAGCAGTTCTTC CSARVPAGGPYNEQFF TRBD2 TRBJ2-1 TRBV20-1 few
TGTGCCTGCAGCAAGTCTACTAGCGGGAGTCCCTACGAGCAGTACTTC CACSKSTSGSPYEQYF - TRBJ2-7 TRBV21-1 -
TGTGCCTGGAGTGTAGCCTCTGGGGCCAACGTCCTGACTTTC CAWSVASGANVLTF - TRBJ2-6 TRBV30 many
TGTGCCAGCAGTGAAGGAGCGGGACAGTACTACGAGCAGTACTTC CASSEGAGQYYEQYF - TRBJ2-7 TRBV2 few
TGTGCCAGTAAGGACAGGGCAGATTCTGGAAACACCATATATTTT CASKDRADSGNTIYF TRBD1 TRBJ1-3 TRBV6-6 -
TGTGCCAGCAGCACCGGACAGGGGGTCTACACTGAAGCTTTCTTT CASSTGQGVYTEAFF TRBD1 TRBJ1-1 TRBV5-6 few
TGTGCCAGCAGCTTAGATGGCAGGGGGCCCACTGAAGCTTTCTTT CASSLDGRGPTEAFF TRBD1 TRBJ1-1 TRBV7-6 -
TGTGCCAGCAGTGAAAGGCCAGGGCAAGAGACCCAGTACTTC CASSERPGQETQYF - TRBJ2-5 TRBV6-1 few
TGTGCCAGCAGCCCTCCTCTCGACAGGTCTGCGGCTTTCTTT CASSPPLDRSAAFF - TRBJ1-1 TRBV28 many
TGCAGCGTCCGACATGTGGGGGGACTAGCGAGACGCACAGATACGCAGTATTTT CSVRHVGGLARRTDTQYF TRBD2 TRBJ2-3 TRBV29-1 few
TGTGCCAGCAGCCAGGACGGCTATGGCTACACCTTC CASSQDGYGYTF - TRBJ1-2 TRBV7-9 many
TGTGCCAGCAGCCCCGTATCCAGCTCTGGAAACACCATATATTTT CASSPVSSSGNTIYF - TRBJ1-3 TRBV7-9 few
TGTGCCAGCAGCGTCGGGACAGGGTCGACAGATACGCAGTATTTT CASSVGTGSTDTQYF TRBD1 TRBJ2-3 TRBV9 many
TGTGCCAGCAGCGTAGTTGGCGCCACAGATACGCAGTATTTT CASSVVGATDTQYF - TRBJ2-3 TRBV9 -
TGTGCCAGCAGTCGGAATATGGCAGGGCGCAATCAGCCCCAGAATTTT CASSRNMAGRNQPQNF - TRBJ1-5 TRBV6-1 -
TGCGCCAGCAGCCAAGAGGGGGGACAGGGGATCTTACATGAGCAGTTCTTC CASSQEGGQGILHEQFF TRBD1 TRBJ2-1 TRBV4-1 many
TGTGCCAGCAGCTTGGAGGGACGGGGGACTGAAGCTTTCTTT CASSLEGRGTEAFF - TRBJ1-1 TRBV5-6 -
TGTGCCAGCAGCGAGGCCGGGACAGTGAACACCGGGGAGCTGTTTTTT CASSEAGTVNTGELFF TRBD1 TRBJ2-2 TRBV5-6 few
TGTGCCAGCAGCCAATCAACAACCTACAATGAGCAGTTCTTC CASSQSTTYNEQFF - TRBJ2-1 TRBV7-9 few
TGTGCCAGCAGGGGGACTAGCGGGACACCAAACGGCACAGATACGCAGTATTTT CASRGTSGTPNGTDTQYF TRBD2 TRBJ2-3 TRBV6-6 many
TGTGCCAGCAGTGCCCGGGGGCTAGCGGTCTCCTACGAGCAGTACTTC CASSARGLAVSYEQYF - TRBJ2-7 TRBV12-3/TRBV12-4 few
TGTGCCATCAGACCGGGACAGGGTTCCCACGAGCAGTACTTC CAIRPGQGSHEQYF TRBD1 TRBJ2-7 TRBV10-3 -
TGTGCTAGTGGACTGGTGATGGCGGGACGGTGGAATGAGCAGTTCTTC CASGLVMAGRWNEQFF - TRBJ2-1 TRBV12-5 few
TGTGCCAGCAGCCAACGGGGTCGGACTGAAGCTTTCTTT CASSQRGRTEAFF - TRBJ1-1 TRBV13 few
TGCAGTGGCCCACTAGAGCCTGGCACAGATACGCAGTATTTT CSGPLEPGTDTQYF - TRBJ2-3 TRBV20-1 -
TGTGCCTCATTCGGGACTAGCGGTCCCTACGAGCAGTACTTC CASFGTSGPYEQYF TRBD2 TRBJ2-7 TRBV28 many
TGTGCCAGCAGTGCCACAGGGGGCCAAGAGACCCAGTACTTC CASSATGGQETQYF TRBD1 TRBJ2-5 TRBV6-4 -
TGTGCCAGCAGAAGGACTAGCGGGGACACCGGGGAGCTGTTTTTT CASRRTSGDTGELFF TRBD2 TRBJ2-2 TRBV6-6 few
TGTGCCAGCAGCAAACTACAGGGAGGCGATGAGCAGTTCTTC CASSKLQGGDEQFF - TRBJ2-1 TRBV7-3 -
TGTGCCAGTAATACGTGGAGGGGCGGCAAAAACATTCAGTACTTC CASNTWRGGKNIQYF - TRBJ2-4 TRBV19 -
TGTGCCAGCAGCCGAGCGGTAGGGGAAAAACTGTTTTTT CASSRAVGEKLFF - TRBJ1-4 TRBV3-1 -
TGCAGTGCTAGTGAGGACAGCGCCGTCGCAGATACGCAGTATTTT CSASEDSAVADTQYF - TRBJ2-3 TRBV20-1 many
TGTGCCAGCAGTCAGACTAGCGGGAGGGCCGTCGCCTACAATGAGCAGTTCTTC CASSQTSGRAVAYNEQFF TRBD2 TRBJ2-1 TRBV6-5 -